A selection of T cell receptor beta chains follows, all from one sample in a study of human T cells and chemical hapten exposure. TCRdb analysed the 5' RACE reads with MiXCR anew, one entry per CDR3 protein. The data hold around 140,000 distinct CDR3 sequences, with over 3.5% observed a single time. The receptors were gathered from a female donor in good health. Each CDR3 is given without its conserved first and last residue. The order of the fields is J gene, V gene, clone size, CDR3 protein. Only some rows state a clone size, as once, few, many or a class for expanded clones.

TRBJ1-6	TRBV20-1	many	SARADISSYNSPLH
TRBJ2-3	TRBV28	NA	ASSLSGGTGDGRQY
TRBJ1-1	TRBV7-2	many	ASSLAGDGQAF
TRBJ1-5	TRBV7-2	many	ASSPEIYGNQPQH
TRBJ2-7	TRBV6-2/TRBV6-3	many	ASSYSPGTAPYEQY
TRBJ1-4	TRBV9	few	ASSARGTTNEKLF
TRBJ2-1	TRBV7-3	many	ASSLNPPLSPSGGLVRQF
TRBJ2-7	TRBV7-9	many	ASSPQKSSYEQY
TRBJ1-3	TRBV5-4	NA	ASSSVGISGNTIY
TRBJ1-1	TRBV12-3/TRBV12-4	many	ASSYGEEAF
TRBJ2-3	TRBV6-2/TRBV6-3	many	ASSRTSDTQY
TRBJ1-4	TRBV2	many	ASRDRTLEKLF
TRBJ2-5	TRBV10-3	many	AISGTSELGETQY
TRBJ1-1	TRBV4-1	NA	ASSQESGQVTEAF
TRBJ2-1	TRBV28	few	ASSFLDRETNEQF
TRBJ2-1	TRBV4-2	NA	ASSQVGGGLLNEQF
TRBJ2-3	TRBV7-8	many	ASSLLTSGVTDTQY
TRBJ2-3	TRBV30	many	AWVPRGARDTQY
TRBJ2-7	TRBV10-3	many	AIRPPGQGAYEQY
TRBJ1-2	TRBV7-2	many	ASSLTQGTGWNYGYT
TRBJ2-3	TRBV6-5	many	ASSSGTGSTDTQY
TRBJ2-1	TRBV15	NA	ATSRAASAGPGGEQF
TRBJ1-1	TRBV21-1	few	ASSMDRPRTPRTF